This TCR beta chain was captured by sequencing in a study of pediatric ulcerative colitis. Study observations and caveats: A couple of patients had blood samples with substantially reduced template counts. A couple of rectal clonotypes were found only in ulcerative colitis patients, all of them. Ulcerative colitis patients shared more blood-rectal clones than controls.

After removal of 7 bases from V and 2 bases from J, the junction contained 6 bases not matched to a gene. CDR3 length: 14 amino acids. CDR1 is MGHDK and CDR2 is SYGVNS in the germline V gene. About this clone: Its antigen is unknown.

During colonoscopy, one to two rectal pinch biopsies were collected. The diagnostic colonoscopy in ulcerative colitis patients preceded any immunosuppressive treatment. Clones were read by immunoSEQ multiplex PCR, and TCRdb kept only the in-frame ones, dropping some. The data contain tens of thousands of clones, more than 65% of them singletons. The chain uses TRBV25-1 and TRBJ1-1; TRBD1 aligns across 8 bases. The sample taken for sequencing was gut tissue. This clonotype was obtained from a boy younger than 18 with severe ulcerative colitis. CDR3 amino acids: CASTMGTGNTEAFF. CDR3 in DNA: TGTGCCAGCACAATGGGGACAGGCAACACTGAAGCTTTCTTT.